This T cell receptor (beta chain) was observed in a study of cytotoxic CD8 clonotypes in ibrutinib-treated CLL. Overall study findings and caveats: Under therapy, public clonotypes either contracted or stayed stable, and they were uncommon. Elevated clonality accompanied ibrutinib response, with a return toward baseline values at progression. While tracking circulating CD8+ T-cell counts, baseline clonality exceeded that of age-matched healthy donors.

Researchers set a sequencing depth target of 1 in 200,000 to 1 in 1 million T cells. Sequenced by immunoSEQ multiplex PCR; TCRdb stores in-frame clones only, minus some. The sample contains around 20,000 clones, 68% of which appear only once. As concerns this clone: The antigen is undetermined. The same CDR3 is also encoded by other DNA sequences in this sample.

The source of this sequence is a human donor with chronic lymphocytic leukemia. Sequencing used PBMCs, obtained after 24 months of ibrutinib treatment.

CDR3 protein: CASSPGGADTQYF. The DNA for the CDR3 is TGTGCCAGCAGCCCAGGGGGCGCAGATACGCAGTATTTT. The chain is built from TRBV14 and TRBJ2-3, with 8 bases matching TRBD1. The J segment lost 4 bases and the V segment lost 4 bases, leaving 1 base of the junction unmatched. The germline CDR1 and CDR2 sequences are SGHDN and FVKESK. The CDR3 contains 13 residues.